The 22 T cell receptor beta chains below were found in one sample sequenced in a study of PD-1 blockade in classical Hodgkin lymphoma (dated by TCRdb to about 2020). Receptor amplification or capture employed the immunoSEQ multiplex PCR assay. TCRdb holds this immuneACCESS table with in-frame rearrangements only. Some clones are missing; in checked studies, unresolved V genes explain under half, and the rest has no known cause. For this sample the table gives thousands of clones, of which 65% to 80% were detected only once. The top ten clones comprise 50% to 75% of the sample. The intended sense of this specimen's time point label: cycle 1 day 1 (C1D1), immediately before nivolumab initiation. Every trial patient had relapsed after autologous stem cell transplantation, and cohorts A, B and C differed in prior brentuximab vedotin exposure. Source: peripheral blood mononuclear cells (PBMCs), taken at baseline. The receptors here all came from a human donor with classical Hodgkin lymphoma.

This clone is a singleton in its sample. This rearrangement joins TRBV7-8 to TRBJ2-3; no definite D call. The germline gives CDR1 SGHVS, CDR2 FQNEAQ. Deletions cut 5 bases from V and 4 bases from J, with 16 bases between. The CDR3 is 15 residues long. The CDR3 nucleotides are TGTGCCAGCAGCGTGGGGTACCGCAGCCCAGATACGCAGTATTTT. Protein: CASSVGYRSPDTQYF.

The chain's CDR3 is CASSLVSGGDYEQYF. The CDR3 coding sequence is TGCGCCAGCAGCTTGGTATCCGGGGGGGATTACGAGCAGTACTTC. The rearrangement links TRBV5-1 to TRBJ2-7; TRBD2 agrees at 8 bases. Germline CDR1 reads SGHRS; CDR2 reads YFSETQ. The CDR3 has 15 amino acids. V shed 0 bases, J shed 4 bases, and the junction held 6 bases outside the gene matches. Full variable domain (outside the CDR3, taken from reference TRBV5-1 and TRBJ2-7): KAGVTQTPRYLIKTRGQQVTLSCSPISGHRSVSWYQQTPGQGLQFLFEYFSETQRNKGNFPGRFSGRQFSNSRSEMNVSTLELGDSALYLCASSLVSGGDYEQYFGPGTRLTVT.

The chain joins TRBV6-5 to TRBJ2-3, with D unresolved. This CDR3 is built from 14 residues. Deletions cut 0 bases from V and 6 bases from J, with 10 bases between. Germline CDR1 reads MNHEY; CDR2 reads SVGAGI. CDR3 DNA: TGTGCCAGCAGTTACTCGGGCCCCGGGGATACGCAGTATTTT. Protein sequence: CASSYSGPGDTQYF.

The chain employs TRBV4-3 and TRBJ1-2; 12 bases match TRBD1. Per germline, CDR1 LGHNA and CDR2 YSLEER. J was trimmed by 8 bases and V by 0 bases; bases with no gene match: 7. The CDR3 length is 16 residues. CDR3 in DNA: TGCGCCAGCAGCCAAGATGGGGGACAGGGGGCACGAGGCTACACCTTC. Its protein is CASSQDGGQGARGYTF.

The chain couples TRBV7-8 to TRBJ2-7, with 7 bases matching TRBD2. Germline V gene sequence: CDR1 SGHVS, CDR2 FQNEAQ. V shed 2 bases, J shed 2 bases, and the junction held 6 bases outside the gene matches. The CDR3 runs to 15 residues. In nucleotides, the CDR3 is TGTGCCAGCAGCTTAAGTGGGACTAACCCCTACGAGCAGTACTTC. It specifies CASSLSGTNPYEQYF.

This clone is medium-sized in the sample. The sample has other DNA sequences that encode this CDR3 too. J is TRBJ2-1 and V is TRBV7-9; tentatively, D is TRBD1 or TRBD2 (6 bases each). CDR3 size: 15 residues. CDR1 and CDR2 (germline): SEHNR, FQNEAQ (reference sequence). V lost 1 base to trimming and J lost 6 bases, with 13 bases between them. The CDR3 protein is CASSLGPGAVNEQFF. CDR3 bases: TGTGCCAGCAGCTTAGGGCCGGGGGCCGTCAATGAGCAGTTCTTC.

The gene calls are TRBV5-1 and TRBJ2-1, with TRBD2 matching 9 bases. The V and J ends lost 0 bases and 11 bases, in that order; junction bases with no gene match: 12. The length of the CDR3 is 16 residues. CDR1 and CDR2 (germline): SGHRS, YFSETQ. Here the CDR3 reads CASSLGASGANAQQFF. CDR3 nucleotides: TGCGCCAGCAGCTTGGGGGCTAGCGGGGCAAATGCGCAGCAGTTCTTC.

The chain is built from TRBV7-8 and TRBJ1-1; tentatively, D is TRBD1 (6 bases). V lost 5 bases, J lost 1 base, and 8 bases lay in between. CDR3 length: 13 residues. Germline values: CDR1 SGHVS, CDR2 FQNEAQ. The CDR3 loop is CASSVQGNTEAFF. DNA for the CDR3: TGTGCCAGCAGCGTACAGGGGAACACTGAAGCTTTCTTT. Complete variable domain (other parts from reference TRBV7-8 and TRBJ1-1): GAGVSQSPRYKVAKRGQDVALRCDPISGHVSLFWYQQALGQGPEFLTYFQNEAQLDKSGLPSDRFFAERPEGSVSTLKIQRTQQEDSAVYLCASSVQGNTEAFFGQGTRLTVV.

This chain connects TRBV5-6 to TRBJ2-2; D gene ambiguous. CDR3 size: 14 residues. Germline-derived CDR1 and CDR2 are SGHDT and YYEEEE. Trimming shortened V by 4 bases and J by 3 bases, and 10 bases separated the two germline ends. The CDR3 sequence is CASSLVGYTGELFF. CDR3 DNA: TGTGCCAGCAGCCTGGTGGGCTACACCGGGGAGCTGTTTTTT.

The rearrangement uses TRBV5-5 and TRBJ2-7; 10 bases align to TRBD2. Germline CDR1 and CDR2: SGHKS and YYEKEE (reference sequence). The CDR3 consists of 16 residues. The V and J ends lost 5 bases and 5 bases, in that order; junction bases with no gene match: 13. The CDR3: CASSSAGGQFANEQYF. In DNA, the CDR3 is TGTGCCAGCAGTTCAGCGGGGGGGCAGTTCGCCAACGAGCAGTACTTC.

Details on this clone: At one end, the junction sequence differs from germline, possibly due to a read error. The chain has TRBV10-3 and TRBJ1-2; no clear D gene. Germline CDR1 is ENHRY and CDR2 is SYGVKD. The CDR3 totals 14 residues. As DNA, the CDR3 is TGTGCCAGCAGTTACGGAGAGGGTGGCTATGGCTACACCTTC. Its translation: CASSYGEGGYGYTF.

This clone was picked up a small number of times. This chain uses TRBV7-9 with TRBJ1-2, with 7 bases matching TRBD1. The junction had 14 bases not matched to a gene; V was cut back by 6 bases and J by 4 bases. This CDR3 has 16 amino acids. Looked up from germline, CDR1 is SEHNR and CDR2 is FQNEAQ (reference sequence). CDR3 sequence reads: CASRPYHRGTGYGYTF. The DNA of the CDR3 is TGTGCCAGCAGACCCTACCACAGGGGTACAGGCTATGGCTACACCTTC. The complete variable domain, with remaining parts taken from reference TRBV7-9 and TRBJ1-2, reads DTGVSQNPRHKITKRGQNVTFRCDPISEHNRLYWYRQTLGQGPEFLTYFQNEAQLEKSRLLSDRFSAERPKGSFSTLEIQRTEQGDSAMYLCASRPYHRGTGYGYTFGSGTRLTVV.

This clone was recorded a few times. This chain connects TRBV29-1 to TRBJ2-1; D is unclear. CDR1 and CDR2 from the germline V gene are SQVTM and ANQGSEA. This CDR3 contains 15 residues. Between the trimmed V and J ends, which lost 2 bases and 0 bases, there was a span of 11 bases. CDR3 DNA: TGCAGCGTTGAAAATTGGTCTAGCTCCTACAATGAGCAGTTCTTC. Translation gives CSVENWSSSYNEQFF.

CDR3 amino acids: CASSLAQQETQYF. As DNA, the CDR3 is TGTGCCAGCAGCCTAGCGCAACAAGAGACCCAGTACTTC. The gene calls are TRBV2 and TRBJ2-5; D may be TRBD2 (6 bases). Deletions cut 6 bases from V and 2 bases from J, with 10 bases between. The CDR3 contains 13 residues. CDR1 and CDR2 (germline): SNHLY, FYNNEI. Drawing the rest from reference TRBV2 and TRBJ2-5, the complete variable domain is EPEVTQTPSHQVTQMGQEVILRCVPISNHLYFYWYRQILGQKVEFLVSFYNNEISEKSEIFDDQFSVERPDGSNFTLKIRSTKLEDSAMYFCASSLAQQETQYFGPGTRLLVL.

The genes are TRBV2 and TRBJ1-5; a possible D gene is TRBD1 (5 bases). Per germline, CDR1 SNHLY and CDR2 FYNNEI. V was pared by 7 bases and J by 7 bases, with 14 bases between. The CDR3 loop spans 13 amino acids. The CDR3 spells CASTDGGGQPQHF. The CDR3 DNA is TGTGCCAGCACCGACGGGGGAGGACAGCCCCAGCATTTT.

CDR3 amino acids: CASSRKSGSSSYEQYF. CDR3 DNA: TGTGCCAGCAGTCGTAAGTCAGGGAGCAGCTCCTACGAGCAGTACTTC. The chain joins TRBV7-2 to TRBJ2-7, with D perhaps matching TRBD1 or TRBD2 (5 bases each). CDR3 length equals 16 residues. V lost 6 bases and J lost 0, with 18 bases in between. Germline CDR1 is SGHTA and CDR2 is FQGNSA. The full variable domain, in which reference TRBV7-2 and TRBJ2-7 provide the parts outside the CDR3, is GAGVSQSPSNKVTEKGKDVELRCDPISGHTALYWYRQSLGQGLEFLIYFQGNSAPDKSGLPSDRFSAERTGGSVSTLTIQRTQQEDSAVYLCASSRKSGSSSYEQYFGPGTRLTVT.

The V and J genes are TRBV7-2 and TRBJ2-5, with 7 bases lining up with TRBD1. From germline, CDR1 is SGHTA and CDR2 FQGNSA. With 5 bases clipped from V and 1 base from J, the junction kept 4 bases outside the gene matches. The CDR3 consists of 14 residues. CDR3 DNA sequence: TGTGCCAGCAGCGTCCGACAGGGCCAAGAGACCCAGTACTTC. Its protein is CASSVRQGQETQYF.

The chain uses TRBV7-9 and TRBJ2-2, with 10 bases aligning to TRBD1. The V gene's germline CDR1 is SEHNR and CDR2 FQNEAQ (reference sequence). CDR3 size: 14 residues. The ends lost 4 bases at V and 4 bases at J; junction bases unmatched: 0. This CDR3 is CASSWDRGTGELFF. The CDR3 DNA reads TGTGCCAGCAGCTGGGACAGGGGCACCGGGGAGCTGTTTTTT.

This chain uses TRBV15 with TRBJ1-5; 7 bases match TRBD1. Trimming cost V 0 bases and J 2 bases; bases outside gene matches: 7. The germline CDR1 and CDR2 sequences are LNHNV and YYDKDF (reference sequence). The CDR3 extends over 17 amino acids. In DNA form, the CDR3 reads TGTGCCACCAGCAGAGACACCCTACAGGGGCGCAATCAGCCCCAGCATTTT. The encoded protein is CATSRDTLQGRNQPQHF.

For the CDR3, the DNA is TGTGCCAGCGGCTCTTATGTCTCCGCACAAAGTCGGGCCAACGTCCTGACTTTC. This sequence encodes CASGSYVSAQSRANVLTF. J is TRBJ2-6 and V is TRBV5-5; no clear D. Trimming took off 7 bases at V and 5 bases at J, with 25 bases between the two ends. The CDR3 covers 18 residues. CDR1 is SGHKS and CDR2 is YYEKEE in the germline V gene (reference sequence).

The chain combines TRBV4-1 with TRBJ2-7; D could derive from TRBD1 or TRBD2 (5 bases each). This CDR3 has 13 amino acids. The germline gives CDR1 MGHRA, CDR2 YSYEKL. V dropped 5 bases and J dropped 3 bases, with 11 bases sitting between them. The CDR3 nucleotides read TGCGCCAGCAGCTTCCGGGACGGCTACGAGCAGTACTTC. It is translated as CASSFRDGYEQYF.

The chain uses TRBV6-1 and TRBJ2-7, with TRBD1 as a possible D gene (5 bases). The CDR3 totals 14 residues. Trimming left V 7 bases short and J 3 bases short, with 16 bases between. Germline lookup yields CDR1 MNHNS and CDR2 SASEGT. CDR3 loop: CASKPGITFYEQYF. CDR3 nucleotide sequence: TGTGCCAGCAAACCAGGGATTACCTTCTACGAGCAGTACTTC.